This TCR beta chain emerged from a study of blood T cell repertoires in COVID-19. Overall study: Acute-phase and convalescent COVID-19 samples originated in the United States, Italy and Spain. Sample material is recorded as cDNA or gDNA derived from T cells, B-cell-depleted T cells, or PBMCs.

The ends lost 5 bases at V and 11 bases at J; junction bases unmatched: 8. This CDR3 comprises 13 residues. CDR1 and CDR2 (germline): SGHTA, FQGTGA. Authors' methods: Reference gene primer amplification gave nucleated cell count estimates. The data were produced by immunoSEQ multiplex PCR, yet TCRdb's version contains in-frame clones alone and is incomplete. That table supplies the V and J calls and clone size; D and trimming were determined from the DNA. The repertoire holds 15,000 to 20,000 clones, with approximately 92% as singletons. This receptor was taken from a man in his sixties with active COVID-19. The specimen was peripheral blood. The V gene is TRBV7-3, the J gene TRBJ1-1; TRBD1 matches at 10 bases. This CDR3 reads CASSPGQGVRAFF. As DNA, the CDR3 is TGTGCCAGCAGCCCAGGACAGGGGGTCAGGGCTTTCTTT.